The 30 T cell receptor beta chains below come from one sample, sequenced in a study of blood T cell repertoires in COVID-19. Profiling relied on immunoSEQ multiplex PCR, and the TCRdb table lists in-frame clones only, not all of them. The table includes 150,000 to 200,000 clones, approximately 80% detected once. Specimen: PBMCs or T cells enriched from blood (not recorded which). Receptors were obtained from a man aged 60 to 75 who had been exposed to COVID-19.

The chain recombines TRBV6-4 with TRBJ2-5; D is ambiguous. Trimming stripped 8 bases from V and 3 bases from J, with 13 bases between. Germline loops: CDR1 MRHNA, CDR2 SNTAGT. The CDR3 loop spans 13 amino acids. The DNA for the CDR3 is TGTGCCAGCGCGGTCGAGGCGGAAGAGACCCAGTACTTC. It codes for CASAVEAEETQYF.

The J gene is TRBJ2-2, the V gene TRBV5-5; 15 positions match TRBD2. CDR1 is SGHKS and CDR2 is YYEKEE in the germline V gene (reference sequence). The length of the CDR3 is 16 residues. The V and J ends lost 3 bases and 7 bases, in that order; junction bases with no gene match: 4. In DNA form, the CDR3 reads TGTGCCAGCAGCTCGGGACTAGCGGGAGGTATCGGGGAGCTGTTTTTT. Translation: CASSSGLAGGIGELFF.

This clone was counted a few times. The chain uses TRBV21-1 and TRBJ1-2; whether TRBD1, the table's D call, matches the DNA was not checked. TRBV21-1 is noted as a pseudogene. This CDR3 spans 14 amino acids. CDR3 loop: CASSATGPGYGYTF. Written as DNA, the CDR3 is TGTGCCAGCAGCGCAACAGGCCCTGGCTATGGCTACACCTTC.

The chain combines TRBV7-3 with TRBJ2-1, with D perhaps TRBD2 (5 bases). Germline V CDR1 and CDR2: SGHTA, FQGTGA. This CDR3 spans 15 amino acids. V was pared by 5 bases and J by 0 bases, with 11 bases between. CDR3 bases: TGTGCCAGCAGCATTAGCGCCAGCTCCTACAATGAGCAGTTCTTC. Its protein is CASSISASSYNEQFF.

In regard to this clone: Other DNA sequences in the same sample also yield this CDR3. CDR3 sequence (DNA): TGTGCCAGCAGTCCCGGAGGGTCCTCCTACAATGAGCAGTTCTTC. Translation gives CASSPGGSSYNEQFF. The V call is TRBV7-2, the J call TRBJ2-1, with D perhaps TRBD2 (6 bases). Germline loops: CDR1 SGHTA, CDR2 FQGNSA. The length of the CDR3 is 15 residues. The V and J ends lost 6 bases and 0 bases respectively, with 12 bases between them.

The DNA for the CDR3 is TGTGCCAGCAGCTTAGATGTAGATTCCGAGCAGTACTTC. Protein product: CASSLDVDSEQYF. This chain connects TRBV11-3 to TRBJ2-7, with unresolved D. V was shortened by 0 bases and J by 6 bases, with 9 bases between the two germline ends. This CDR3 is 13 amino acids long. Per germline, CDR1 SGHNT and CDR2 YENEEA. Looking up the rest from reference TRBV11-3 and TRBJ2-7 gives the full variable domain: EAGVVQSPRYKIIEKKQPVAFWCNPISGHNTLYWYLQNLGQGPELLIRYENEEAVDDSQLPKDRFSAERLKGVDSTLKIQPAELGDSAVYLCASSLDVDSEQYFGPGTRLTVT.

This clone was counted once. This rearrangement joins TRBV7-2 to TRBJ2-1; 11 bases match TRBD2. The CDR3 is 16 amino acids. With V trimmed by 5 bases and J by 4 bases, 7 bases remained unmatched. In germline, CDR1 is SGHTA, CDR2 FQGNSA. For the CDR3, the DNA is TGTGCCAGCAGCCCGGGGGTAGCGGGGGGGTACAATGAGCAGTTCTTC. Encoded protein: CASSPGVAGGYNEQFF. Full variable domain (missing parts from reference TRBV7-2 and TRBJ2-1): GAGVSQSPSNKVTEKGKDVELRCDPISGHTALYWYRQSLGQGLEFLIYFQGNSAPDKSGLPSDRFSAERTGGSVSTLTIQRTQQEDSAVYLCASSPGVAGGYNEQFFGPGTRLTVL.

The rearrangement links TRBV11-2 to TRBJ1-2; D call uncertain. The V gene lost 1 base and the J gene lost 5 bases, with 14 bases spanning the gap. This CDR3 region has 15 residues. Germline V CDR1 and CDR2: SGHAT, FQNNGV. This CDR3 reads CASSLARPPGYGYTF. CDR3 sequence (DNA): TGTGCCAGCAGCTTAGCCCGCCCACCCGGGTATGGCTACACCTTC.

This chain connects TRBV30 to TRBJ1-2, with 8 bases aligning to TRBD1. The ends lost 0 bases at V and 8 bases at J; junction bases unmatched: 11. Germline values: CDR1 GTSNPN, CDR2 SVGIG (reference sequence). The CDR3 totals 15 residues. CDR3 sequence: CAWSVLRTGGPGYTF. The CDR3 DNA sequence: TGTGCCTGGAGTGTATTGCGTACAGGGGGGCCAGGCTACACCTTC.

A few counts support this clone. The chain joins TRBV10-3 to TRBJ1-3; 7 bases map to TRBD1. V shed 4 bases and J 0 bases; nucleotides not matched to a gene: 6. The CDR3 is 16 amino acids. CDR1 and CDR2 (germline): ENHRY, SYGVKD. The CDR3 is CAISAGTVLSGNTIYF. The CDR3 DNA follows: TGTGCCATCAGTGCCGGGACAGTACTCTCTGGAAACACCATATATTTT.

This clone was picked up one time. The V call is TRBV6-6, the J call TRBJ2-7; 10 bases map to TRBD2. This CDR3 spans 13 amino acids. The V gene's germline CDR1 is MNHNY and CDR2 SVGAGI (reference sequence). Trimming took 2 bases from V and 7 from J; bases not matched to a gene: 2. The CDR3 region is CASSYQLAGEQYF. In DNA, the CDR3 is TGTGCCAGCAGTTACCAACTAGCGGGAGAGCAGTACTTC.

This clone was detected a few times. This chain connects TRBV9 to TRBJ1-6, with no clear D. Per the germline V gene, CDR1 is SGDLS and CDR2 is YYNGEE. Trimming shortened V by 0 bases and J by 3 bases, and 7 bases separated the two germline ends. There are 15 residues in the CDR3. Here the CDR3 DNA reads TGTGCCAGCAGCGTAGCGCCAGGCTATAATTCACCCCTCCACTTT. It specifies CASSVAPGYNSPLHF.

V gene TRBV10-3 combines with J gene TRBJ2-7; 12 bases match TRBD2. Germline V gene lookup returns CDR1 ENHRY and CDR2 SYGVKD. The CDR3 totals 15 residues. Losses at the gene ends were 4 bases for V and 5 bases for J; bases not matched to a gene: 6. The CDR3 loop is CAISGLAGGRNEQYF. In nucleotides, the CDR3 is TGTGCCATCAGTGGTCTAGCGGGAGGGCGAAACGAGCAGTACTTC.

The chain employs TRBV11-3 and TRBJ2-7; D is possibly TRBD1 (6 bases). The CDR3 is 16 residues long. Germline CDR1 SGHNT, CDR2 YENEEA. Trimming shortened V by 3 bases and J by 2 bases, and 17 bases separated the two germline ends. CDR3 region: CASSLFTGTRPYEQYF. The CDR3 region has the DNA TGTGCCAGCAGCTTGTTCACCGGGACACGACCCTACGAGCAGTACTTC.

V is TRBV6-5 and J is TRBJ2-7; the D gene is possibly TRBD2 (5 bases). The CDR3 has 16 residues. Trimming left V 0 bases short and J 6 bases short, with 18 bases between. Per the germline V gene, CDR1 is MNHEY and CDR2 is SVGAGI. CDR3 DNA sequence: TGTGCCAGCAGTTACTCGGAGGCTCTCCTAACCGGCGAGCAGTACTTC. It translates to CASSYSEALLTGEQYF.

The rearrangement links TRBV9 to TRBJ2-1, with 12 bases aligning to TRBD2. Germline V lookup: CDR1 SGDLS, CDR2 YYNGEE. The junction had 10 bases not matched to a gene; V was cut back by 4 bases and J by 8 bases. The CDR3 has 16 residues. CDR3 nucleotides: TGTGCCAGCAGCCCACTAGCGGGAGGCGCCGGGGATGAGCAGTTCTTC. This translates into CASSPLAGGAGDEQFF.

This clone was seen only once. CDR3 nucleotide sequence: TGTGCCAGCAGCGGGACTAGCGGGAAGACTGCGTACACCGGGGAGCTGTTTTTT. It specifies CASSGTSGKTAYTGELFF. The gene calls are TRBV9 and TRBJ2-2; 12 nucleotides match TRBD2. Per germline, CDR1 SGDLS and CDR2 YYNGEE. The CDR3 is 18 residues long. V lost 3 bases and J lost 3; bases outside the gene matches: 9.

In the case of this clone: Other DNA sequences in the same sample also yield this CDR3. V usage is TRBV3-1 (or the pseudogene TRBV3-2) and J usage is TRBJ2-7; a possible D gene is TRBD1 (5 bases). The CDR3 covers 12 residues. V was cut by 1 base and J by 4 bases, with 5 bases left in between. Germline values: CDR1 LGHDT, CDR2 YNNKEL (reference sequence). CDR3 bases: TGTGCCAGCAGCCAAGCAGGGTACGAGCAGTACTTC. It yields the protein CASSQAGYEQYF.

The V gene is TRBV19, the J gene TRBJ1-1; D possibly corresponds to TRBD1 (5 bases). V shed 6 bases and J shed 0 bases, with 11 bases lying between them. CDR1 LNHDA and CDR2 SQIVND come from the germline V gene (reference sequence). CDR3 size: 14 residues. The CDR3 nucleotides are TGTGCCAGTAGGTTGGGGCAGATGAACACTGAAGCTTTCTTT. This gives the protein CASRLGQMNTEAFF.

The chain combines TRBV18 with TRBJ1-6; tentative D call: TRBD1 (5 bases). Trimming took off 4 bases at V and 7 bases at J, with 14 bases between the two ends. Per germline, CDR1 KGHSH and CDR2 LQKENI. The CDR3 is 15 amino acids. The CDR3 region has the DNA TGTGCCAGCTCACTCAAGGACCGACAGAATTCACCCCTCCACTTT. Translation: CASSLKDRQNSPLHF. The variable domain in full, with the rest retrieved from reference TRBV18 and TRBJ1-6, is NAGVMQNPRHLVRRRGQEARLRCSPMKGHSHVYWYRQLPEEGLKFMVYLQKENIIDESGMPKERFSAEFPKEGPSILRIQQVVRGDSAAYFCASSLKDRQNSPLHFGNGTRLTVT.

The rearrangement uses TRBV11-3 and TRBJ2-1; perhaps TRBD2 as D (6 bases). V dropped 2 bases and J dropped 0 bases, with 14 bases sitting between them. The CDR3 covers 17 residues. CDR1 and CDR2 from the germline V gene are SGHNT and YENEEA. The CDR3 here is CASSLNLRTTSYNEQFF. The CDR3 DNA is TGTGCCAGCAGCTTAAACTTAAGGACTACCTCCTACAATGAGCAGTTCTTC.

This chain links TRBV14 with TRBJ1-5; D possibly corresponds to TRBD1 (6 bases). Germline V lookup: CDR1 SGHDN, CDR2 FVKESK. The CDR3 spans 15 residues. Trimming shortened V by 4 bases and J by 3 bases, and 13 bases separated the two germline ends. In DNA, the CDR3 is TGTGCCAGCAGCCCCTCCGGGACACACAATCAGCCCCAGCATTTT. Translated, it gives CASSPSGTHNQPQHF.

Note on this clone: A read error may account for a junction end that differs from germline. DNA for the CDR3: TGTGCCAGCAGGGAAGACTCTGGACGGGGTAACAGTGGCTTTAATGAAAAACTGTTTTTT. Its translation: CASREDSGRGNSGFNEKLFF. The V call is TRBV6-1, the J call TRBJ1-4, with D unresolved. This CDR3 is 20 amino acids long. Per germline, CDR1 MNHNS and CDR2 SASEGT.

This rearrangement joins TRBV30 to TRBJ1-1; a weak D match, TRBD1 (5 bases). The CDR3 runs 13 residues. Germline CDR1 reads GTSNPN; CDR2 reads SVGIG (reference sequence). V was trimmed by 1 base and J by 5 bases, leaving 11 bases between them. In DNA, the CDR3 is TGTGCCTGGAGTGCTACAGGTTCTACTGAAGCTTTCTTT. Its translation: CAWSATGSTEAFF. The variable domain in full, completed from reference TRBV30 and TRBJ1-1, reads SQTIHQWPATLVQPVGSPLSLECTVEGTSNPNLYWYRQAAGRGLQLLFYSVGIGQISSEVPQNLSASRPQDRQFILSSKKLLLSDSGFYLCAWSATGSTEAFFGQGTRLTVV.

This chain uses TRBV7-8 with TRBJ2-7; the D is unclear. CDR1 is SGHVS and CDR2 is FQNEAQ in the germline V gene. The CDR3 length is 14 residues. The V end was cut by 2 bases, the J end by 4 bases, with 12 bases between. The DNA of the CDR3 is TGTGCCAGCAGCTTAAGCCAGGAAAGTTACGAGCAGTACTTC. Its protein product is CASSLSQESYEQYF.

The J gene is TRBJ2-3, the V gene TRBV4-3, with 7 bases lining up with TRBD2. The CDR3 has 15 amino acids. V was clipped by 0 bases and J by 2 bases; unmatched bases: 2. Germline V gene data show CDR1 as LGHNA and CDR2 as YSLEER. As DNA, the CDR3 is TGCGCCAGCAGCCAAGATGGGGACTACACAGATACGCAGTATTTT. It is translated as CASSQDGDYTDTQYF.

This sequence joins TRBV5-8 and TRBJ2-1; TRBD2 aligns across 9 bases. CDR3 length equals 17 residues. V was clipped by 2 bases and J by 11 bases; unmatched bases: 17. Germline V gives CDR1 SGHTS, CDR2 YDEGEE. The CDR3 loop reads CASSFQILAGVGVKQFF. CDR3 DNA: TGTGCCAGCAGCTTCCAGATATTAGCGGGAGTAGGTGTCAAGCAGTTCTTC.

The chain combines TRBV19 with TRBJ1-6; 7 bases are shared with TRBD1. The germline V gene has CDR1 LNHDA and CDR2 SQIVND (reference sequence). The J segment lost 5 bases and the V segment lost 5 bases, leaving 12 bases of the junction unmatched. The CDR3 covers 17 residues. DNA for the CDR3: TGTGCCAGTAGTGCCCGACAGGGCTGGGGAAATAATTCACCCCTCCACTTT. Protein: CASSARQGWGNNSPLHF.

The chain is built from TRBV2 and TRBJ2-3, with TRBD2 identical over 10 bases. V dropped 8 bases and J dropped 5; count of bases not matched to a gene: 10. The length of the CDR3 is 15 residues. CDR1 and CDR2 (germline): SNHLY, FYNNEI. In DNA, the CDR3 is TGTGCCAGCTCTCAGCGGGAGGGCCTAAGAGATACGCAGTATTTT. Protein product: CASSQREGLRDTQYF.

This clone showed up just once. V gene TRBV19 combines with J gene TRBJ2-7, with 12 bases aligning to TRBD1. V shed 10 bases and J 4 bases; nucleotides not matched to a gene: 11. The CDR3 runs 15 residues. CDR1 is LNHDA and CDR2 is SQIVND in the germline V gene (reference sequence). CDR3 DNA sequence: TGTGCCACCACCCCAGGGACAGGGGGCTATTACGAGCAGTACTTC. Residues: CATTPGTGGYYEQYF. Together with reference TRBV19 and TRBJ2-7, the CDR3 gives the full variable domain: DGGITQSPKYLFRKEGQNVTLSCEQNLNHDAMYWYRQDPGQGLRLIYYSQIVNDFQKGDIAEGYSVSREKKESFPLTVTSAQKNPTAFYLCATTPGTGGYYEQYFGPGTRLTVT.